Listed below are T cell receptor beta chains from one sample, sequenced in a study of T cell responses to AZD1222 COVID-19 vaccine. TCRdb's table, derived via immunoSEQ multiplex PCR, lists solely in-frame clones and lacks some. The sample carries some 130,000 clones, about nine tenths recorded once. The sequenced sample was peripheral blood, obtained on day 0 of AZD1222 vaccination. Receptor source: an adult in good health. Both conserved end residues are trimmed from each CDR3. The order of the fields is V gene, J gene, CDR3 protein.

TRBV24-1	TRBJ2-5	ATSDAPGRRPETQY
TRBV11-1	TRBJ2-7	ASSSAGSLAYEQY
TRBV7-9	TRBJ1-5	ASSLGGVYSNQPQH
TRBV11-2	TRBJ1-1	ASSSRTGTAF
TRBV27	TRBJ1-4	ASRGGSLEKLF
TRBV10-2	TRBJ2-1	ASSFSTPNEQF
TRBV2	TRBJ1-2	ASSERLGYGYT
TRBV24-1	TRBJ1-2	ATSDRADGYT
TRBV5-1	TRBJ2-3	ASSLAGGALGTDTQY
TRBV5-1	TRBJ2-3	ASSLEGTNTDTQY
TRBV28	TRBJ1-1	ASRAAPTEAF
TRBV6-5	TRBJ2-5	ASSYRTAGTQY
TRBV15	TRBJ1-4	ATSRDQAGYEKLF
TRBV6-1	TRBJ2-7	ASSKAGTGGTYEQY
TRBV19	TRBJ1-2	ASSISDLGEDGYT
TRBV5-1	TRBJ1-2	ASSLEAGGYGYT
TRBV19	TRBJ1-1	ASSIRGGTASEAF
TRBV24-1	TRBJ2-1	ATSDSGGPYNEQF
TRBV6-2/TRBV6-3	TRBJ1-1	ASSYQRGLTEAF
TRBV3-1/TRBV3-2	TRBJ2-7	ASSQEGSSYEQY
TRBV29-1	TRBJ1-2	SVGGQTNYGYT
TRBV4-3	TRBJ1-1	ASSSGQTEAF
TRBV5-1	TRBJ1-5	ASSLFSNQPQH